These 7 T cell receptor beta chains came from one sample sequenced in a study of CDR3 diversity in severe acne (dated by TCRdb to the late 2010s). Library creation used PCR. For sequencing, an Illumina HiSeq 2000 was employed. TCRdb itself trimmed the public reads at Q25 with fastp, ran MiXCR and retained productive beta chains. Here each entry gathers all rows of one CDR3 protein and keeps the most common genes and DNA. The sample contains about 76,000 distinct CDR3 sequences, about 54% of them found a single time. The top ten constitute roughly 13% of the sample. The sample comprised blood. The receptor set was obtained from a male donor in good health, without acne.

J is TRBJ2-3 and V is TRBV6-5; TRBD1 aligns across 12 bases. The J segment lost 6 bases and the V segment lost 2 bases, leaving 6 bases of the junction unmatched. The length of the CDR3 is 16 residues. Germline loops: CDR1 MNHEY, CDR2 SVGAGI. The CDR3 region has the DNA TGTGCCAGCAGTTACCCGGGACAGGGGGCTAAGGATACGCAGTATTTT. Its protein is CASSYPGQGAKDTQYF.

At least ten counts were recorded for this clonotype. This chain links TRBV11-2 with TRBJ2-3; D unresolved. Deletions cut 4 bases from V and 2 bases from J, with 7 bases between. The CDR3 runs 13 residues. CDR1 is SGHAT and CDR2 is FQNNGV in the germline V gene. The CDR3 DNA is TGTGCCAGCAGCTCCTGGTCCACAGATACGCAGTATTTT. It encodes CASSSWSTDTQYF.

The rearrangement links TRBV20-1 to TRBJ1-2; D uncertain. V lost 3 bases to trimming and J lost 2 bases, with 7 bases between them. Looked up from germline, CDR1 is DFQATT and CDR2 is SNEGSKA (reference sequence). The CDR3 spans 12 residues. The CDR3 reads CSASMENYGYTF. In DNA form, the CDR3 reads TGCAGTGCTAGTATGGAGAACTATGGCTACACCTTC.

This rearrangement joins TRBV12-3 or TRBV12-4 to TRBJ2-7; 12 nucleotides line up with TRBD2. J gave up 1 base and V 6 bases, and 7 bases lay outside the gene matches. This CDR3 has 16 residues. As DNA, the CDR3 is TGTGCCAGCAGATATTCTACTAGCGGGAGGTCCTACGAGCAGTACTTC. Translated: CASRYSTSGRSYEQYF.

A remark on this clonotype: A read error may explain this, as a much larger clone is one base away. This rearrangement joins TRBV25-1 to TRBJ1-2, with 7 nucleotides matching TRBD1. The CDR3 totals 14 residues. From germline, CDR1 is MGHDK and CDR2 SYGVNS. CDR3 in DNA: TGTGCCAGCAGTGAATCTGGACAGGTCTATGACTACACCTTC. This translates into CASSESGQVYDYTF.

This clonotype was seen many times. The CDR3 reads CASSYQQGAGNTIYF. The CDR3 bases are TGTGCCAGCAGTTACCAACAGGGGGCTGGAAACACCATATATTTT. The J gene is TRBJ1-3, the V gene TRBV6-5; TRBD1 matches 8 bases. The J segment lost 2 bases and the V segment lost 2 bases, leaving 2 bases of the junction unmatched. The CDR3 has 15 amino acids. Germline lookup yields CDR1 MNHEY and CDR2 SVGAGI.

This chain connects TRBV20-1 to TRBJ1-1; TRBD1 agrees at 7 bases. The CDR3 covers 12 residues. The germline CDR1 and CDR2 sequences are DFQATT and SNEGSKA (reference sequence). Germline trimming cut 6 bases from V and 8 bases from J; bases unmatched to any gene: 9. For the CDR3, the DNA is TGCAGTGCGAGGACAGGACCAAGCGAAGCTTTCTTT. Encoded protein: CSARTGPSEAFF.